Below, one TCR beta chain is given with its context. Its matching antigen is unknown. The sample belongs to a study of blood T cells in healthy people across ages. The V gene lost 2 bases and the J gene lost 3 bases, with 10 bases spanning the gap. CDR3 length: 14 residues. Per germline, CDR1 SQVTM and CDR2 ANQGSEA. A second about 7 to 12 cycle PCR used barcoded and J-beta primers. TCRdb re-called the 5' RACE reads with MiXCR, one entry per CDR3 protein. This sample has approximately 800,000 distinct CDR3 sequences, with around 62% found just once. Findings of the study overall: The study regarded diversity estimates from one million T cells as underestimates.

The V gene is TRBV29-1, the J gene TRBJ1-4; no reliable D call. The sequenced material came from blood. The clonotype was recovered from a man under 40 in good health. As DNA, the CDR3 is TGCAGCGTTGAACCGCGGGCGGCTAATGAAAAACTGTTTTTT. Translating gives CSVEPRAANEKLFF.